One and the same sample provided the 21 T cell receptor beta chains below, sequenced in a study of CD8 T cells in Susac syndrome. Roughly 0.5 to 1 ug RNA was reverse transcribed with random hexamers. TCRdb re-analysed the immunoSEQ multiplex PCR reads in MiXCR, keeping a single row per CDR3 protein. The top ten clones hold over 0.2% of a sample with 60,000 to 75,000 distinct CDR3 sequences, 85% to 95% of them seen once. Sequencing was done on a sample of CD8+ T cells from PBMCs. These receptors came from a human donor in good health.

This chain links TRBV4-1 with TRBJ1-1; TRBD1 is a possible D gene (5 bases). Trimming shortened V by 5 bases and J by 1 base, and 14 bases separated the two germline ends. The CDR3 sequence is 15 residues long. CDR1 is MGHRA, CDR2 YSYEKL, per germline. CDR3 amino acids: CASSYRLQGNTEAFF. CDR3 DNA sequence: TGCGCCAGCAGCTATCGCTTGCAGGGGAACACTGAAGCTTTCTTT.

This clonotype was seen a handful of times. V usage is TRBV18 and J usage is TRBJ2-3, with D hard to call. The V gene's germline CDR1 is KGHSH and CDR2 LQKENI. The V gene lost 3 bases and the J gene lost 2 bases, with 6 bases spanning the gap. The CDR3 length is 13 residues. CDR3 protein: CASSPPATDTQYF. In nucleotides, the CDR3 is TGTGCCAGCTCACCGCCGGCCACAGATACGCAGTATTTT.

This chain joins TRBV11-2 and TRBJ2-5; D assignment may be TRBD1 or TRBD2 (5 bases each). The CDR3 is made up of 14 amino acids. The V gene's germline CDR1 is SGHAT and CDR2 FQNNGV. The germline V and J ends were trimmed by 4 bases and 4 bases, with 13 bases remaining between them. CDR3 sequence reads: CASSSLARGETQYF. The CDR3 DNA reads TGTGCCAGCAGCTCCTTAGCGAGGGGAGAGACCCAGTACTTC.

The V and J genes are TRBV29-1 and TRBJ1-1, with D tentatively TRBD1 (6 bases). The CDR3 covers 15 residues. CDR1 SQVTM and CDR2 ANQGSEA come from the germline V gene. V was pared by 4 bases and J by 4 bases, with 19 bases between. CDR3 loop: CSVVGRGAGITEAFF. The CDR3 region has the DNA TGCAGCGTTGTGGGTCGGGGGGCTGGGATCACTGAAGCTTTCTTT. The whole variable domain, remainder taken from reference TRBV29-1 and TRBJ1-1, is SAVISQKPSRDICQRGTSLTIQCQVDSQVTMMFWYRQQPGQSLTLIATANQGSEATYESGFVIDKFPISRPNLTFSTLTVSNMSPEDSSIYLCSVVGRGAGITEAFFGQGTRLTVV.

The gene calls are TRBV11-2 and TRBJ1-6; D uncertain. Trimming pared 1 base from V and 6 bases from J, leaving 4 bases between. Germline V gives CDR1 SGHAT, CDR2 FQNNGV. The CDR3 is made up of 13 amino acids. The CDR3: CASSLVFNSPLHF. DNA for the CDR3: TGTGCCAGCAGCTTAGTCTTTAATTCACCCCTCCACTTT.

This sequence joins TRBV14 and TRBJ2-6; the D is unclear. The CDR3 spans 15 residues. The ends were cut back, 4 bases at V and 2 bases at J, with 9 bases in the middle. CDR1 is SGHDN and CDR2 is FVKESK in the germline V gene. For the CDR3, the DNA is TGTGCCAGCAGCCGCCTCGACCCTGGGGCCAACGTCCTGACTTTC. Its protein is CASSRLDPGANVLTF.

The chain has TRBV28 and TRBJ2-5, with D perhaps assigned TRBD1 or TRBD2 (6 bases each). Trimming shortened V by 2 bases and J by 5 bases, and 12 bases separated the two germline ends. The V gene's germline CDR1 is MDHEN and CDR2 SYDVKM. This CDR3 has 14 amino acids. CDR3 region: CASSLRGAGETQYF. As DNA, the CDR3 is TGTGCCAGCAGTTTAAGGGGGGCCGGGGAGACCCAGTACTTC.

This chain uses TRBV4-1 with TRBJ2-1; a weak D match, TRBD2 (6 bases). From germline, CDR1 is MGHRA and CDR2 YSYEKL. CDR3 length equals 14 residues. V lost 1 base and J lost 9, with 13 bases in between. The CDR3 DNA follows: TGCGCCAGCAGCCAAGCCCCGGGGGTTGGTGAGCAGTTCTTC. Amino acids: CASSQAPGVGEQFF.

This chain connects TRBV7-3 to TRBJ1-2; possible D gene TRBD1, 5 bases. The V gene's germline CDR1 is SGHTA and CDR2 FQGTGA. CDR3 length: 18 residues. Trimming cost V 5 bases and J 5 bases, with 27 bases left between them. This chain's CDR3 is CASSPVWGSWRSLYGYTF. CDR3 DNA: TGTGCCAGCAGCCCGGTCTGGGGGTCCTGGCGCAGTTTATATGGCTACACCTTC.

This rearrangement joins TRBV3-1 to TRBJ2-1; 8 nucleotides align to TRBD2. CDR3 length: 16 residues. Trimming took 4 bases from V and 4 from J; bases not matched to a gene: 9. The germline V gene encodes CDR1 LGHDT and CDR2 YNNKEL (reference sequence). The CDR3 spells CASSPPRGGGYNEQFF. In DNA, the CDR3 is TGTGCCAGCAGCCCCCCCCGTGGCGGGGGGTACAATGAGCAGTTCTTC.

The J gene is TRBJ1-4, the V gene TRBV6-6; D unresolved. Germline values: CDR1 MNHNY, CDR2 SVGAGI (reference sequence). This CDR3 comprises 14 residues. V was shortened by 5 bases and J by 1 base, with 8 bases between the two germline ends. CDR3 DNA: TGTGCCAGCAGTCGGGAGCTAACTAATGAAAAACTGTTTTTT. Its protein product is CASSRELTNEKLFF.

The DNA of the CDR3 is TGTGCCAGTAGTATGGGACTAGCGGCGCAAGAGACCCAGTACTTC. Translated, it gives CASSMGLAAQETQYF. This chain links TRBV19 with TRBJ2-5, with 11 positions matching TRBD2. CDR1 is LNHDA, CDR2 SQIVND, per germline (reference sequence). The trim removed 3 bases at V and 2 bases at J, leaving 2 bases unmatched. The CDR3 extends over 15 amino acids.

The chain combines TRBV29-1 with TRBJ2-5; TRBD1 aligns across 7 bases. The CDR3 spans 13 residues. V lost 4 bases, J lost 0 bases, and 2 bases stayed unmatched. Germline lookup yields CDR1 SQVTM and CDR2 ANQGSEA. The chain's CDR3 is CSVVGTDQETQYF. CDR3 bases: TGCAGCGTTGTAGGGACAGACCAAGAGACCCAGTACTTC.

A single count supports this clonotype. This chain uses TRBV4-1 with TRBJ2-1; no firm D call. Per germline, CDR1 MGHRA and CDR2 YSYEKL. V was cut by 4 bases and J by 3 bases, with 16 bases left in between. CDR3 size: 16 residues. CDR3 amino acids: CASSPLGKELYNEQFF. The CDR3, as DNA: TGCGCCAGCAGCCCCTTGGGAAAAGAACTCTACAATGAGCAGTTCTTC.

V is TRBV2 and J is TRBJ2-7, with 8 bases aligning to TRBD2. This CDR3 spans 15 amino acids. Unmatched junction bases numbered 8, after V lost 4 bases and J lost 3 bases. Germline-derived CDR1 and CDR2 are SNHLY and FYNNEI. The CDR3 loop reads CASSVGVAGFYEQYV. The CDR3 DNA reads as TGTGCCAGCAGTGTTGGGGTAGCGGGATTCTACGAGCAGTACGTC.

The chain employs TRBV19 and TRBJ1-6, with D possibly TRBD1 on 5 matching bases. The V gene's germline CDR1 is LNHDA and CDR2 SQIVND (reference sequence). This CDR3 has 18 residues. Trimming removed 3 bases from V and 7 bases from J, with 22 bases in between. The CDR3 coding sequence is TGTGCCAGTAGTATCAAGGACAAACGCGAAAGTCGGAATTCACCCCTCCACTTT. Encoded protein: CASSIKDKRESRNSPLHF.

J is TRBJ2-1 and V is TRBV4-3, with D hard to call. V lost 0 bases to trimming and J lost 7 bases, with 7 bases between them. The CDR3 has 13 residues. Germline loops: CDR1 LGHNA, CDR2 YSLEER. The CDR3 reads CASSQDRSNEQFF. The CDR3 DNA reads as TGCGCCAGCAGCCAAGATCGTTCGAATGAGCAGTTCTTC.

V is TRBV5-8 and J is TRBJ2-1; 8 bases agree with TRBD1. Germline values: CDR1 SGHTS, CDR2 YDEGEE. The CDR3 contains 17 residues. The ends lost 3 bases at V and 0 bases at J; junction bases unmatched: 8. DNA for the CDR3: TGTGCCAGCAGCTGGGGACAGGTGTTGAGCTCCTACAATGAGCAGTTCTTC. It specifies CASSWGQVLSSYNEQFF.

The chain uses TRBV7-9 and TRBJ2-7, with a weak D call TRBD1 (6 bases). The germline gives CDR1 SEHNR, CDR2 FQNEAQ (reference sequence). This CDR3 spans 14 amino acids. V dropped 5 bases and J dropped 0 bases, with 11 bases sitting between them. Here the CDR3 DNA reads TGTGCCAGCAGCGACGGACAGTCCTCCTACGAGCAGTACTTC. Amino acids: CASSDGQSSYEQYF.

The V and J genes are TRBV3-1 and TRBJ2-1; 11 bases map to TRBD2. The CDR3 sequence is 16 residues long. Germline V gene sequence: CDR1 LGHDT, CDR2 YNNKEL (reference sequence). The V gene end was trimmed by 6 bases and the J gene end by 5 bases; junction bases not matched to a gene: 9. The CDR3 DNA is TGTGCCAGCAGATTTACTAGCGGGGGCTTTAACAATGAGCAGTTCTTC. Translating it yields CASRFTSGGFNNEQFF.

This rearrangement joins TRBV15 to TRBJ1-2, with D uncertain. CDR3 size: 15 residues. Germline CDR1 reads LNHNV; CDR2 reads YYDKDF (reference sequence). Trimming stripped 3 bases from V and 0 bases from J, with 11 bases between. The CDR3 spells CATSRSPAPNYGYTF. The CDR3 DNA follows: TGTGCCACCAGCAGGTCCCCGGCACCTAACTATGGCTACACCTTC.